This T cell receptor beta chain appears in the sequencing data of a study of blood T cell repertoires in COVID-19. Study-level information: The United States, Italy and Spain were the sources of the acute and convalescent COVID-19 samples. From T cells, B-cell-depleted T cells, or PBMCs came the material, which was cDNA or gDNA.

In the study's own analysis: Nucleated cell number was recorded as an estimate derived from reference gene primer amplification. Measured with immunoSEQ multiplex PCR; TCRdb has only the in-frame clones, and not every one. That table is the source of V, J and clone size, and D and trimming were worked out from the DNA. Seen here are about 110,000 clones, around 64% observed once, and the top ten hold about 1.8%. Germline V gene sequence: CDR1 KGHSY, CDR2 FQNENV. Between the trimmed V and J ends, which lost 4 bases and 4 bases, there was a span of 8 bases. The CDR3 totals 13 residues. Sequencing was performed on peripheral blood. The genes are TRBV16 and TRBJ1-5; possible D gene TRBD1, 5 bases. This sequence originates from a woman aged 40 to 49 with acute or convalescent COVID-19. CDR3 DNA sequence: TGTGCCAGCAGCCTCCCAGGGAATCAGCCCCAGCATTTT. It encodes CASSLPGNQPQHF.